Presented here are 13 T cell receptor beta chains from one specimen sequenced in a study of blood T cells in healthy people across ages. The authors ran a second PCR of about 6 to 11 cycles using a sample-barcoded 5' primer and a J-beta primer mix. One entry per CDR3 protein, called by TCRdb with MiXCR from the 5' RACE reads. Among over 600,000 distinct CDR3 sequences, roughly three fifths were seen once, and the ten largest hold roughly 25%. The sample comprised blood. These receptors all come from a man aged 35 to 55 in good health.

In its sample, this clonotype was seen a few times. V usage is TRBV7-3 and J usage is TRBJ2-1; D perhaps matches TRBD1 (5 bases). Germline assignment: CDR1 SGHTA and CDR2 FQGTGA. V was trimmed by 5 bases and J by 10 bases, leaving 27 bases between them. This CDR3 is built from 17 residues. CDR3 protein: CASSNTARVGPQSEQFF. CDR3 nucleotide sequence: TGTGCCAGCAGCAACACGGCCAGGGTAGGACCTCAATCGGAGCAGTTCTTC.

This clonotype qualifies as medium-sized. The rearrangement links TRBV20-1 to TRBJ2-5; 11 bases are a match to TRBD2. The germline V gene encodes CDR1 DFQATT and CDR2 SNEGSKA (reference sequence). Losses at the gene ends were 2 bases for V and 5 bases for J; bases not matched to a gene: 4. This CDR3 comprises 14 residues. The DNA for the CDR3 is TGCAGTGCTAGACTAGCGGGAGGCTGGGAGACCCAGTACTTC. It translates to CSARLAGGWETQYF.

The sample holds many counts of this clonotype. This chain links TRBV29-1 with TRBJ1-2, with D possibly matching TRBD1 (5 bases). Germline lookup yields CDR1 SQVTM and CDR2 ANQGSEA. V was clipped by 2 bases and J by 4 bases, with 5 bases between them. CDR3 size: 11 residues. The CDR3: CSVERGYGYTF. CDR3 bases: TGCAGCGTTGAAAGGGGCTATGGCTACACCTTC.

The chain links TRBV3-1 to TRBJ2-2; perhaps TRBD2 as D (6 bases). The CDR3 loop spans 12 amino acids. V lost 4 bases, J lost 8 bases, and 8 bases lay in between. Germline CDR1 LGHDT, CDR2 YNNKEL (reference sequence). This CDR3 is CASSLSGGELFF. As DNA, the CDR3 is TGTGCCAGCAGCCTCAGCGGGGGGGAGCTGTTTTTT.

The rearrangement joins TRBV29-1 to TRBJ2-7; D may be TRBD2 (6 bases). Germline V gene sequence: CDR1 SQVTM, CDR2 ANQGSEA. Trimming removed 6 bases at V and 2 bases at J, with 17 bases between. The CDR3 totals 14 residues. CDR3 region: CSVGGEESAYEQYF. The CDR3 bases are TGCAGCGTGGGGGGTGAGGAGTCAGCCTACGAGCAGTACTTC.

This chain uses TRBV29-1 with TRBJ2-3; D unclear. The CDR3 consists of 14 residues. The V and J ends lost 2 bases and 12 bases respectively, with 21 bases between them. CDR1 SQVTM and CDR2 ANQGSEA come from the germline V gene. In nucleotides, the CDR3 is TGCAGCGTTGAAAGAGATTCAGGCGCCGGGCATCAGTATTTT. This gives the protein CSVERDSGAGHQYF.

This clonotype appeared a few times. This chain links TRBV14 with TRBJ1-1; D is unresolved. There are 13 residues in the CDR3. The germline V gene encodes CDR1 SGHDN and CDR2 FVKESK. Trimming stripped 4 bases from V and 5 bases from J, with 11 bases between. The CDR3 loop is CASSLSSGTEAFF. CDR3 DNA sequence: TGTGCCAGCAGCCTATCATCGGGTACTGAAGCTTTCTTT.

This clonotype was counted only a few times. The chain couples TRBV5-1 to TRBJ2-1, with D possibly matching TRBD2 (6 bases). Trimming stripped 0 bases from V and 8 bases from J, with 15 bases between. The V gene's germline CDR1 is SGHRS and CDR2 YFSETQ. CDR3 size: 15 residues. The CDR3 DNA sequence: TGCGCCAGCAGCTTGGTTGGGGGGAGTATGGATGAGCAGTTCTTC. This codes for CASSLVGGSMDEQFF.

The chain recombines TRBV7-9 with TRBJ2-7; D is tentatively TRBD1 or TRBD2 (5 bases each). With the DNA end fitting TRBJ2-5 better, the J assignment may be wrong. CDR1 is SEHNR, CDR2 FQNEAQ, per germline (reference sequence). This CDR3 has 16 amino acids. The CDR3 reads CASSPARGSPKKTQYF. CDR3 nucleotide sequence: TGTGCCAGCAGTCCTGCCCGGGGCAGTCCGAAAAAGACCCAGTACTTC.

The CDR3 sequence: CASSLNSGGEQFF. The DNA for the CDR3 is TGTGCCAGCAGCCTTAATAGCGGGGGTGAGCAGTTCTTC. The chain is built from TRBV2 and TRBJ2-1; 9 bases are shared with TRBD2. This CDR3 comprises 13 residues. Looked up from germline, CDR1 is SNHLY and CDR2 is FYNNEI. V dropped 6 bases and J dropped 9; count of bases not matched to a gene: 6. Filled out from reference TRBV2 and TRBJ2-1, the complete variable domain reads EPEVTQTPSHQVTQMGQEVILRCVPISNHLYFYWYRQILGQKVEFLVSFYNNEISEKSEIFDDQFSVERPDGSNFTLKIRSTKLEDSAMYFCASSLNSGGEQFFGPGTRLTVL.

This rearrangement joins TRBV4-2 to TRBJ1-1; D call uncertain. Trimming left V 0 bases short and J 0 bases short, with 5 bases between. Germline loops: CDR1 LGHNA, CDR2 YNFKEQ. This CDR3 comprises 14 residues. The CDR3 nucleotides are TGTGCCAGCAGCCAAGACACCATGAACACTGAAGCTTTCTTT. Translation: CASSQDTMNTEAFF.

The CDR3 sequence: CASRRKDEQYF. The CDR3 bases are TGTGCCAGCAGACGAAAGGACGAGCAGTACTTC. The chain couples TRBV27 to TRBJ2-5; D gene unclear. The J call may be mistaken, given a closer DNA end match to TRBJ2-7. Looked up from germline, CDR1 is MNHEY and CDR2 is SMNVEV (reference sequence). The CDR3 sequence is 11 residues long.

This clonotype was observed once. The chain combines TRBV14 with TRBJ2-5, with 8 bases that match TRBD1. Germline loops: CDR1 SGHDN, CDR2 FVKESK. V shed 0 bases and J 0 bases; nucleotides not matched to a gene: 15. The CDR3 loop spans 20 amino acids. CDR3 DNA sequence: TGTGCCAGCAGCCAAGATTTGGGACAGGCCCAAGGGAAGTACCAAGAGACCCAGTACTTC. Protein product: CASSQDLGQAQGKYQETQYF.